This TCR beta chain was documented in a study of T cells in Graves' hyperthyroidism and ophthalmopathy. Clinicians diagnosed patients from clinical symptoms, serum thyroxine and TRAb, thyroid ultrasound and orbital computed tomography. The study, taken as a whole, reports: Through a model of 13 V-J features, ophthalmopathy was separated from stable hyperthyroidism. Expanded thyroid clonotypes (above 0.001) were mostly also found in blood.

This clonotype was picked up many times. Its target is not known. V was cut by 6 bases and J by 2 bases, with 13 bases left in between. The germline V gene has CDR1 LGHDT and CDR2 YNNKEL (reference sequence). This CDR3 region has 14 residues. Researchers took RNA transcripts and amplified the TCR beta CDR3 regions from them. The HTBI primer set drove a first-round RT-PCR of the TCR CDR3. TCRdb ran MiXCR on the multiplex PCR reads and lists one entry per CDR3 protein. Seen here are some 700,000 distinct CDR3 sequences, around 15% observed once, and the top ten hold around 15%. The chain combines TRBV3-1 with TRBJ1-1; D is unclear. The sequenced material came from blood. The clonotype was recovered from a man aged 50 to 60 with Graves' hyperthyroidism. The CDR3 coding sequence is TGTGCCAGCAGTTCAAGCAGCGCTAACACTGAAGCTTTCTTT. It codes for CASSSSSANTEAFF.